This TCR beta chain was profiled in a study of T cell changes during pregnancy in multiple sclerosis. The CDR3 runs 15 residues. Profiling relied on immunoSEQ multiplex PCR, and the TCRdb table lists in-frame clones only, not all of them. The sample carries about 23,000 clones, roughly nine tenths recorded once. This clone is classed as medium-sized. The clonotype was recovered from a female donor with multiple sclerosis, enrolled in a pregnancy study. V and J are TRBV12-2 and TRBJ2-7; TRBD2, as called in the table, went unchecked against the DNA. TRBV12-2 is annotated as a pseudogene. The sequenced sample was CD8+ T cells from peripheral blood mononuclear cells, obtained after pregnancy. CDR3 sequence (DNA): TGTGCAAGTCGCTTAGCTAGCGGGAGCTCCTACGAGCAGTACTTC. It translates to CASRLASGSSYEQYF.